This passage covers 23 T cell receptor beta chains from one sample sequenced in a study of OX40 agonist ivuxolimab in advanced cancers. This table comes from immunoSEQ multiplex PCR, and its TCRdb copy is limited to in-frame clones, with some not included. The sample lists 40,000 to 60,000 clones, more than 65% occurring once. Sequences were derived from CD4+ or CD8+ T cells sorted from blood, sampled in a trial of the OX40 agonist ivuxolimab. These receptors were collected from an adult with an advanced solid tumor such as melanoma, head and neck, liver or kidney cancer.

This clone turned up a few times. The chain is built from TRBV7-9 and TRBJ2-4, with D perhaps matching TRBD1 or TRBD2 (5 bases each). Germline V lookup: CDR1 SEHNR, CDR2 FQNEAQ (reference sequence). Trimming took off 5 bases at V and 8 bases at J, with 19 bases between the two ends. This CDR3 comprises 15 residues. CDR3 DNA: TGTGCCAGCAGCCTTACCGGGGCCAGAAGCGACATTCAGTACTTC. This gives the protein CASSLTGARSDIQYF.

Of note for this clone: Other DNA sequences from this sample encode an identical CDR3 as well. The rearrangement links TRBV15 to TRBJ1-5, with D uncertain. The germline V gene has CDR1 LNHNV and CDR2 YYDKDF (reference sequence). Trimming took 1 base from V and 7 from J, leaving 8 bases between them. CDR3 length equals 13 residues. CDR3 residues: CATSRGNRQPQHF. The CDR3 bases are TGTGCCACCAGCAGAGGGAACCGGCAGCCCCAGCATTTT. The complete variable domain, with remaining parts taken from reference TRBV15 and TRBJ1-5, reads DAMVIQNPRYQVTQFGKPVTLSCSQTLNHNVMYWYQQKSSQAPKLLFHYYDKDFNNEADTPDNFQSRRPNTSFCFLDIRSPGLGDTAMYLCATSRGNRQPQHFGDGTRLSIL.

The chain links TRBV7-2 to TRBJ2-1, with TRBD1 matching over 10 bases. V was pared by 10 bases and J by 6 bases, with 12 bases of the junction left unmatched. CDR1 and CDR2 (germline): SGHTA, FQGNSA. The CDR3 has 15 residues. The CDR3 protein is CATLPGTGVLNEQFF. CDR3 DNA: TGTGCCACCCTACCCGGGACAGGGGTACTCAATGAGCAGTTCTTC.

The chain recombines TRBV6-5 with TRBJ2-7; D is ambiguous. This CDR3 is built from 16 residues. Germline lookup yields CDR1 MNHEY and CDR2 SVGAGI. Trimming removed 2 bases from V and 4 bases from J, with 18 bases in between. The CDR3 DNA is TGTGCCAGCAGTTACGATGGACGAACTCCACCGTACGAGCAGTACTTC. It yields the protein CASSYDGRTPPYEQYF.

This clone was observed once. This chain links TRBV9 with TRBJ2-3; TRBD1 or TRBD2 may be the D gene (5 bases each). The V end was cut by 1 base, the J end by 0 bases, with 15 bases between. The germline gives CDR1 SGDLS, CDR2 YYNGEE. The CDR3 is made up of 17 amino acids. The DNA for the CDR3 is TGTGCCAGCAGCGTAAGGATGGGGACGGGAAGCACAGATACGCAGTATTTT. Amino acids: CASSVRMGTGSTDTQYF.

J is TRBJ2-1 and V is TRBV7-2; perhaps D is TRBD1 or TRBD2 (5 bases each). V dropped 4 bases and J dropped 10 bases, with 20 bases sitting between them. Germline loops: CDR1 SGHTA, CDR2 FQGNSA. There are 15 residues in the CDR3. The CDR3 here is CASSSRVLGVQEQFF. For the CDR3, the DNA is TGTGCCAGCAGCTCTCGGGTGCTGGGGGTCCAAGAGCAGTTCTTC.

The J gene is TRBJ1-2, the V gene TRBV7-2, with D possibly being TRBD1 (5 bases). Germline V gives CDR1 SGHTA, CDR2 FQGNSA. The CDR3 extends over 16 amino acids. The V end lost 5 bases, the J end lost 1 base, and 17 bases lay between the germline ends. The CDR3 nucleotides are TGTGCCAGCAGCCCCCCCGCCCCAGGGAATAACTATGGCTACACCTTC. Encoded protein: CASSPPAPGNNYGYTF.

The rearrangement uses TRBV7-3 and TRBJ2-7, with a tentative D call TRBD1 (5 bases). CDR1 and CDR2 (germline): SGHTA, FQGTGA. V gave up 2 bases and J gave up 3 bases, with 17 bases separating them. The CDR3 loop spans 16 amino acids. The CDR3 DNA follows: TGTGCCAGCAGCTTAGCGCTTCACAACCAGGGCTACGAGCAGTACTTC. It encodes CASSLALHNQGYEQYF.

J is TRBJ1-1 and V is TRBV4-3; TRBD1 might be the D (5 bases). Trimming took off 4 bases at V and 4 bases at J, with 10 bases between the two ends. Looked up from germline, CDR1 is LGHNA and CDR2 is YSLEER. The CDR3 loop spans 13 amino acids. CDR3 sequence: CASSREGSTEAFF. The CDR3 nucleotides are TGCGCCAGCAGCCGAGAGGGGAGCACTGAAGCTTTCTTT.

This rearrangement joins TRBV6-5 to TRBJ1-1; D uncertain. The V end was cut by 6 bases, the J end by 5 bases, with 16 bases between. Germline loops: CDR1 MNHEY, CDR2 SVGAGI. The CDR3 totals 14 residues. The CDR3 bases are TGTGCCAGCAGATTTAAAGCCCCGTATACTGAAGCTTTCTTT. Encoded protein: CASRFKAPYTEAFF.

The chain is built from TRBV4-3 and TRBJ1-2; D uncertain. CDR3 size: 13 residues. CDR1 is LGHNA and CDR2 is YSLEER in the germline V gene. Trimming took 0 bases from V and 4 from J, leaving 6 bases between them. This CDR3 is CASSQDRLYGYTF. In DNA, the CDR3 is TGCGCCAGCAGCCAAGATCGCCTCTATGGCTACACCTTC.

The chain employs TRBV5-6 and TRBJ2-7; D is ambiguous. There are 13 residues in the CDR3. Germline CDR1 reads SGHDT; CDR2 reads YYEEEE. V lost 4 bases and J 6 bases, leaving 14 bases between the germline ends. CDR3 bases: TGTGCCAGCAGCATCGGTAGGGCTCTCGAGCAGTACTTC. Encoded protein: CASSIGRALEQYF.

This clone was recorded only once. The genes are TRBV2 and TRBJ1-3; D perhaps matches TRBD1 (5 bases). Between the trimmed V and J ends, which lost 2 bases and 7 bases, there was a span of 15 bases. In germline, CDR1 is SNHLY, CDR2 FYNNEI. CDR3 size: 15 residues. The chain's CDR3 is CASSESWSGGNTIYF. For the CDR3, the DNA is TGTGCCAGCAGTGAAAGCTGGAGTGGGGGGAACACCATATATTTT. Full variable domain (outside the CDR3, taken from reference TRBV2 and TRBJ1-3): EPEVTQTPSHQVTQMGQEVILRCVPISNHLYFYWYRQILGQKVEFLVSFYNNEISEKSEIFDDQFSVERPDGSNFTLKIRSTKLEDSAMYFCASSESWSGGNTIYFGEGSWLTVV.

The rearrangement links TRBV6-5 to TRBJ1-1, with 9 bases aligning to TRBD1. The CDR3 extends over 15 amino acids. The V gene's germline CDR1 is MNHEY and CDR2 SVGAGI. J lost 4 bases, V lost 2 bases, and 5 bases had no gene match. CDR3 in amino acids: CASSYGTGMGTEAFF. CDR3 DNA: TGTGCCAGCAGTTACGGGACAGGGATGGGCACTGAAGCTTTCTTT.

DNA for the CDR3: TGTGCCAGCAGCTTGGATGGGGAAGTGGGGTACAATGAGCAGTTCTTC. It is translated as CASSLDGEVGYNEQFF. This chain uses TRBV5-5 with TRBJ2-1; no clear D. Per the germline V gene, CDR1 is SGHKS and CDR2 is YYEKEE (reference sequence). Trimming left V 0 bases short and J 4 bases short, with 14 bases between. The CDR3 contains 16 residues.

This clone is medium-sized by share. The genes are TRBV13 and TRBJ2-7, with 11 bases lining up with TRBD2. The CDR3 extends over 16 amino acids. Germline-derived CDR1 and CDR2 are PRHDT and FYEKMQ (reference sequence). V shed 6 bases, J shed 3 bases, and the junction held 10 bases outside the gene matches. CDR3 in amino acids: CASSKDSGLADYEQYF. In nucleotides, the CDR3 is TGTGCCAGCAGTAAAGACTCGGGACTAGCGGACTACGAGCAGTACTTC.

The chain is built from TRBV4-3 and TRBJ1-1; no firm D call. The CDR3 is made up of 15 amino acids. Per the germline V gene, CDR1 is LGHNA and CDR2 is YSLEER. The germline V and J ends were trimmed by 0 bases and 5 bases, with 13 bases remaining between them. The CDR3 nucleotides are TGCGCCAGCAGCCAAGATCTGCTTGTTAGGACTGAAGCTTTCTTT. Protein: CASSQDLLVRTEAFF.

The chain joins TRBV28 to TRBJ2-4; unclear D gene. Germline V gives CDR1 MDHEN, CDR2 SYDVKM. This CDR3 spans 12 amino acids. V was shortened by 3 bases and J by 10 bases, with 10 bases between the two germline ends. CDR3 DNA: TGTGCCAGCAGTTTCCAGACTCGGATTCAGTACTTC. Amino acid sequence: CASSFQTRIQYF.

The V gene is TRBV7-9, the J gene TRBJ2-3, with 10 bases aligning to TRBD2. The CDR3 sequence is 16 residues long. V gave up 2 bases and J gave up 5 bases; unmatched junction bases: 7. Germline V gene data show CDR1 as SEHNR and CDR2 as FQNEAQ (reference sequence). The CDR3 here is CASSLILAGVRDTQYF. CDR3 DNA: TGTGCCAGCAGCTTAATCCTAGCGGGGGTAAGAGATACGCAGTATTTT. Full variable domain (rest looked up from reference TRBV7-9 and TRBJ2-3): DTGVSQNPRHKITKRGQNVTFRCDPISEHNRLYWYRQTLGQGPEFLTYFQNEAQLEKSRLLSDRFSAERPKGSFSTLEIQRTEQGDSAMYLCASSLILAGVRDTQYFGPGTRLTVL.

J is TRBJ1-6 and V is TRBV7-2; D uncertain. Trimming took 2 bases from V and 8 from J, leaving 7 bases between them. CDR3 length equals 13 residues. Germline V CDR1 and CDR2: SGHTA, FQGNSA. CDR3: CASSLSTDSPLHF. CDR3 bases: TGTGCCAGCAGCTTAAGCACGGATTCACCCCTCCACTTT.

The chain has TRBV6-1 and TRBJ2-2, with D possibly being TRBD1 (6 bases). Trimming left V 2 bases short and J 5 bases short, with 9 bases between. The CDR3 length is 14 residues. Germline V CDR1 and CDR2: MNHNS, SASEGT. The CDR3 DNA sequence: TGTGCCAGCAGTGAAACACAGGGTACCGGGGAGCTGTTTTTT. It specifies CASSETQGTGELFF.

V gene TRBV21-1 combines with J gene TRBJ2-3. TRBV21-1 is a documented pseudogene. The CDR3 is made up of 17 amino acids. As DNA, the CDR3 is TGTGCCAGCAGCAAAAGGGCCCAGGAGGGGGAGACAGATACGCAGTATTTT. Translating it yields CASSKRAQEGETDTQYF.

The genes are TRBV5-1 and TRBJ1-1; tentative D call: TRBD1 (6 bases). Deletions cut 6 bases from V and 1 base from J, with 13 bases between. The CDR3 is 14 amino acids. Germline V gives CDR1 SGHRS, CDR2 YFSETQ. As DNA, the CDR3 is TGCGCCAGCAACAAGGGACACCAGAACACTGAAGCTTTCTTT. Translation: CASNKGHQNTEAFF.